This T cell receptor beta chain derives from a study of shared clonotypes between healthy human individuals. Across the whole study: Donors had three CD4 naive, three CD4 memory, two CD8 naive and one CD8 memory plate apiece.

CDR1 and CDR2 from the germline V gene are SGHTA and FQGNSA. V shed 3 bases and J shed 1 base, with 24 bases lying between them. The CDR3 loop spans 19 amino acids. The assay was immunoSEQ multiplex PCR, and TCRdb's table has in-frame clones only and misses some. The table has fewer than 850,000 clones, 90% seen once. The origin of this receptor is a young man in good health. Some clones in this sample may be carry-over from other donors' samples. The chain employs TRBV7-2 and TRBJ1-1; D might be TRBD1 (6 bases). Sequenced material: memory CD8+ T cells from PBMCs. Subset given: CD45RO+ cells pooled with CCR7-negative TemRA cells. CDR3 region: CASSLYGGAVNVGNTEAFF. Written as DNA, the CDR3 is TGTGCCAGCAGCTTGTACGGGGGCGCGGTAAATGTTGGGAACACTGAAGCTTTCTTT. Looking up the rest from reference TRBV7-2 and TRBJ1-1 gives the full variable domain: GAGVSQSPSNKVTEKGKDVELRCDPISGHTALYWYRQSLGQGLEFLIYFQGNSAPDKSGLPSDRFSAERTGGSVSTLTIQRTQQEDSAVYLCASSLYGGAVNVGNTEAFFGQGTRLTVV.